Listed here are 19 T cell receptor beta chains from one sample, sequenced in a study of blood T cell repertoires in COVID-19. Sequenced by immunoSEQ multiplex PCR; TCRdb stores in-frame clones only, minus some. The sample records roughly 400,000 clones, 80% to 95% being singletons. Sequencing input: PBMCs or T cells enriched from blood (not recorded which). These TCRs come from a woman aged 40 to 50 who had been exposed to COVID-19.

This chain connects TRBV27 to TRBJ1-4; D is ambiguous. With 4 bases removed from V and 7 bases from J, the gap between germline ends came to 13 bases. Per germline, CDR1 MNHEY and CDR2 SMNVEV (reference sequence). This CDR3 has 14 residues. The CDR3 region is CASSSFLAAEKLFF. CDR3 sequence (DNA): TGTGCCAGCAGTTCATTCCTGGCCGCTGAAAAACTGTTTTTT. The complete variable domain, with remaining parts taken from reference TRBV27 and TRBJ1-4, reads EAQVTQNPRYLITVTGKKLTVTCSQNMNHEYMSWYRQDPGLGLRQIYYSMNVEVTDKGDVPEGYKVSRKEKRNFPLILESPSPNQTSLYFCASSSFLAAEKLFFGSGTQLSVL.

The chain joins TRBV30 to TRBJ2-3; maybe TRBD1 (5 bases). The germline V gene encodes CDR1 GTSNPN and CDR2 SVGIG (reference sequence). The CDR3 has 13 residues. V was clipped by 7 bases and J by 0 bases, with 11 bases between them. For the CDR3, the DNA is TGTGCCTTAAGGACACCAAGCACAGATACGCAGTATTTT. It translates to CALRTPSTDTQYF.

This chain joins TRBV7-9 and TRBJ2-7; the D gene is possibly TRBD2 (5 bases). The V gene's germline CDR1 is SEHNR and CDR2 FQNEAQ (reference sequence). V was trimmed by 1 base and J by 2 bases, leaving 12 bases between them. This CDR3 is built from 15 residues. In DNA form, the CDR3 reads TGTGCCAGCAGCTTAGGGCCGGGAACAACCTACGAGCAGTACTTC. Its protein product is CASSLGPGTTYEQYF.

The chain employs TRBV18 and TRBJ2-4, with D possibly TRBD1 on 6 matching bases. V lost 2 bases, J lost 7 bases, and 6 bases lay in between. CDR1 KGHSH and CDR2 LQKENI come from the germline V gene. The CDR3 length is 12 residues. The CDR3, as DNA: TGTGCCAGCTCACCAGGGGGCAACATTCAGTACTTC. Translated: CASSPGGNIQYF.

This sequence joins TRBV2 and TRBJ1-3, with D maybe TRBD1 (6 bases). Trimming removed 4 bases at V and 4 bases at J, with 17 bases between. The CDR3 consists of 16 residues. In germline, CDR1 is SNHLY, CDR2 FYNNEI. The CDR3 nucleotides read TGTGCCAGCAGTGGGGAGGGGGGCCTGAAGGGAAACACCATATATTTT. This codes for CASSGEGGLKGNTIYF.

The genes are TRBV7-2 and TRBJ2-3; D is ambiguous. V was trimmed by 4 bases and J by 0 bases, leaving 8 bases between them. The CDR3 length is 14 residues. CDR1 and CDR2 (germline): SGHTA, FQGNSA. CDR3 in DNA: TGTGCCAGCAGCTCTCCGACTAGCACAGATACGCAGTATTTT. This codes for CASSSPTSTDTQYF. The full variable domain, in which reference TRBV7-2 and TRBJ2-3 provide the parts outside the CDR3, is GAGVSQSPSNKVTEKGKDVELRCDPISGHTALYWYRQSLGQGLEFLIYFQGNSAPDKSGLPSDRFSAERTGGSVSTLTIQRTQQEDSAVYLCASSSPTSTDTQYFGPGTRLTVL.

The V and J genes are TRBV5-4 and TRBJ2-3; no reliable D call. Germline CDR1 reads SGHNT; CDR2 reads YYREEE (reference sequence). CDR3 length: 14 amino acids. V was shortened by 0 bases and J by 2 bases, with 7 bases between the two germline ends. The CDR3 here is CASSLGGYTDTQYF. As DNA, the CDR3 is TGTGCCAGCAGCTTGGGCGGTTACACAGATACGCAGTATTTT.

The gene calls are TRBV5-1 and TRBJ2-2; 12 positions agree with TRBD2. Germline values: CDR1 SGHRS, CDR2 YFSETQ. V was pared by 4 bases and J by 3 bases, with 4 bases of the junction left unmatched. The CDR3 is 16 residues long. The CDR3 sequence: CASSTWTSGDTGELFF. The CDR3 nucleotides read TGCGCCAGCAGCACGTGGACTAGCGGGGACACCGGGGAGCTGTTTTTT.

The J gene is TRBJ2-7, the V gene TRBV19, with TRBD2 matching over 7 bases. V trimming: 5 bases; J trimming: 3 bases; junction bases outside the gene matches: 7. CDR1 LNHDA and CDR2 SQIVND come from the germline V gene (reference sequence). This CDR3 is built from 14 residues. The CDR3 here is CASSFGGSVYEQYF. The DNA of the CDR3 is TGTGCCAGTAGTTTCGGGGGGTCCGTCTACGAGCAGTACTTC.

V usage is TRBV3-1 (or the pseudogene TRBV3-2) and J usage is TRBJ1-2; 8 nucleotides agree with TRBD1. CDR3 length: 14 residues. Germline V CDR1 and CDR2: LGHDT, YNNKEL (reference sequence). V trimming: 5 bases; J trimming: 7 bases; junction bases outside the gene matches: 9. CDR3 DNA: TGTGCCAGCAGCTTAAAGCAGGGGGCTGTTGGCTACACCTTC. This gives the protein CASSLKQGAVGYTF.

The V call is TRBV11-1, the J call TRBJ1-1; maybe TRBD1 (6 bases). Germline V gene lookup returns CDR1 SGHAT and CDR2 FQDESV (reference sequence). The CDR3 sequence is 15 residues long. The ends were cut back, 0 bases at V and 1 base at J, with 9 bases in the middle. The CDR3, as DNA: TGTGCCAGCAGCTTAGCCCTGGACAGGAACACTGAAGCTTTCTTT. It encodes CASSLALDRNTEAFF.

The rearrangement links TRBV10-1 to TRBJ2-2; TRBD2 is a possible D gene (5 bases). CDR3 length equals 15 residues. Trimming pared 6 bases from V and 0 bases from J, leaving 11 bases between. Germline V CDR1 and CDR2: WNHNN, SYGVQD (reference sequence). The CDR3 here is CASRGTGTNTGELFF. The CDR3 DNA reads TGCGCCAGCAGGGGTACCGGGACGAACACCGGGGAGCTGTTTTTT.

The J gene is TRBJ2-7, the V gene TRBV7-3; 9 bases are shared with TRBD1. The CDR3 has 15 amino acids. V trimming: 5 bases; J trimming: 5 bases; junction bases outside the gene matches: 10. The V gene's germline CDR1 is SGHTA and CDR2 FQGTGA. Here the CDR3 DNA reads TGTGCCAGCAGCCAAACAGGGGGCCCGATTCACGAGCAGTACTTC. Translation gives CASSQTGGPIHEQYF.

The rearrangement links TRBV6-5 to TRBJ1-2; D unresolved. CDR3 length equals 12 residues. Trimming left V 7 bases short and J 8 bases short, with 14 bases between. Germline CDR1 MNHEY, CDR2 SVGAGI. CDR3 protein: CASIPEGGGYTF. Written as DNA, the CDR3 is TGTGCCAGCATCCCCGAGGGCGGAGGCTACACCTTC.

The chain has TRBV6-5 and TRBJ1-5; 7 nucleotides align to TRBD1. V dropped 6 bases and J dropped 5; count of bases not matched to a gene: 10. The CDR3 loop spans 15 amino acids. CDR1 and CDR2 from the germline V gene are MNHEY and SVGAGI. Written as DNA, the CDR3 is TGTGCCAGCAGCCCCGGGACAGTACGCGATCAGCCCCAGCATTTT. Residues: CASSPGTVRDQPQHF.

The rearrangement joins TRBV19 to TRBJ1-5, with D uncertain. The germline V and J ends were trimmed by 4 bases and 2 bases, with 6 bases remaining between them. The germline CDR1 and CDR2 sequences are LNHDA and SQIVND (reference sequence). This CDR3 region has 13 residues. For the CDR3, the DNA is TGTGCCAGTAGTAAGAGTGGCAATCAGCCCCAGCATTTT. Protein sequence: CASSKSGNQPQHF.

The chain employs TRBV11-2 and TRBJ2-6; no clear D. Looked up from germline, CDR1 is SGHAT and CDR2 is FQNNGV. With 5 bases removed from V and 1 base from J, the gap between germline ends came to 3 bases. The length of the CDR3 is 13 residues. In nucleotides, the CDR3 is TGTGCCAGCAGCCAATCTGGGGCCAACGTCCTGACTTTC. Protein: CASSQSGANVLTF. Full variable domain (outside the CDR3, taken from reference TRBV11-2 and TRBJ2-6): EAGVAQSPRYKIIEKRQSVAFWCNPISGHATLYWYQQILGQGPKLLIQFQNNGVVDDSQLPKDRFSAERLKGVDSTLKIQPAKLEDSAVYLCASSQSGANVLTFGAGSRLTVL.

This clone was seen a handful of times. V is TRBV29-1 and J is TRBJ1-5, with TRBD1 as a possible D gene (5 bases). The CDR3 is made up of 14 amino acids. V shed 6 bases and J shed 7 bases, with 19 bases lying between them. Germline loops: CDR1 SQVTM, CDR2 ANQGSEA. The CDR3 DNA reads TGCAGCGTGAGGCCCGGGGGGGGAAGCCAGCCCCAGCATTTT. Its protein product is CSVRPGGGSQPQHF.

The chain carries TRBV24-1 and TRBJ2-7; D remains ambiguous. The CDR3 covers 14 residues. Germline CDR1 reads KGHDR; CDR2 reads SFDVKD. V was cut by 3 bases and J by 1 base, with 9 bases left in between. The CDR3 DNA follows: TGTGCCACCAGTGATACCAGGAATTCCTACGAGCAGTACTTC. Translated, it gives CATSDTRNSYEQYF.